This record covers a single T cell receptor (beta chain). Profiling relied on immunoSEQ multiplex PCR, and the TCRdb table lists in-frame clones only, not all of them. The repertoire holds some 57,000 clones, with 91% as singletons. Germline V lookup: CDR1 GTSNPN, CDR2 SVGIG (reference sequence). V lost 1 base and J lost 2; bases outside the gene matches: 1. CDR3 size: 14 residues. These data belong to a study of T cell changes during pregnancy in multiple sclerosis. This chain joins TRBV30 and TRBJ1-5; 8 bases line up with TRBD1. The TCR was taken from a female donor in good health, enrolled as a control in a pregnancy study. Here the sequenced sample was CD4+ T cells from peripheral blood mononuclear cells, taken after pregnancy. The CDR3 region is CAWSATGGNQPQHF. In DNA form, the CDR3 reads TGTGCCTGGAGTGCGACAGGGGGCAATCAGCCCCAGCATTTT.